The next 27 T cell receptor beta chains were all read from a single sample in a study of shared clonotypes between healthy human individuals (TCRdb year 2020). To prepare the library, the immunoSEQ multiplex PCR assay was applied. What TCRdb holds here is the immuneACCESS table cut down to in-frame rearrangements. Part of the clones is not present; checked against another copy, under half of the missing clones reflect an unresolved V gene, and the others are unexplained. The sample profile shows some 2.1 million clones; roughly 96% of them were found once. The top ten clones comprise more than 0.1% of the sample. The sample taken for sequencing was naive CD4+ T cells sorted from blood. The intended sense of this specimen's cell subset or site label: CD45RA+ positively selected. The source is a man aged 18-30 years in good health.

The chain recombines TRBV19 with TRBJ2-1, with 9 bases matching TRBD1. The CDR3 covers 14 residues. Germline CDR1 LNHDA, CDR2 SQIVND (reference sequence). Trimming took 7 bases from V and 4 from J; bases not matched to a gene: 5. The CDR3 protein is CASKKGQGYNEQFF. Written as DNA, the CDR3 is TGTGCCAGTAAAAAGGGACAGGGATACAATGAGCAGTTCTTC.

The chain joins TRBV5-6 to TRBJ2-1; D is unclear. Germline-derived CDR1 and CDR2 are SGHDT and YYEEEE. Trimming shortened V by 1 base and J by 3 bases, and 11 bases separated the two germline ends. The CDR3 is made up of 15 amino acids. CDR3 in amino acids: CASSLKALIYNEQFF. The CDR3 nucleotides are TGTGCCAGCAGCTTGAAGGCCCTGATCTACAATGAGCAGTTCTTC. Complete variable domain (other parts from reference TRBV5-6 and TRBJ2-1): DAGVTQSPTHLIKTRGQQVTLRCSPKSGHDTVSWYQQALGQGPQFIFQYYEEEERQRGNFPDRFSGHQFPNYSSELNVNALLLGDSALYLCASSLKALIYNEQFFGPGTRLTVL.

As DNA, the CDR3 is TGCGCCAGCAGCTTATCGGAATCCGGGGAGCTGTTTTTT. It is translated as CASSLSESGELFF. The chain has TRBV5-1 and TRBJ2-2; D is unclear. The CDR3 sequence is 13 residues long. The V gene lost 2 bases and the J gene lost 6 bases, with 8 bases spanning the gap. CDR1 and CDR2 from the germline V gene are SGHRS and YFSETQ.

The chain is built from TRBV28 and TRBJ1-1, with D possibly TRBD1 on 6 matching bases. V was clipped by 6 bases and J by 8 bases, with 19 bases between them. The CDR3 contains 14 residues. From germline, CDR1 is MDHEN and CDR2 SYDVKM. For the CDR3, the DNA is TGTGCCAGCAGCCCTCCGGGGGCCATTAAAGAAGCTTTCTTT. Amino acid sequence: CASSPPGAIKEAFF.

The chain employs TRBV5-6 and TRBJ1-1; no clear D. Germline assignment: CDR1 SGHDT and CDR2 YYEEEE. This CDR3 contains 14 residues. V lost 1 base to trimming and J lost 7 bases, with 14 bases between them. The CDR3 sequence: CASSLSQASIEAFF. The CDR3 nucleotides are TGTGCCAGCAGCTTGAGTCAGGCTAGTATTGAAGCTTTCTTT.

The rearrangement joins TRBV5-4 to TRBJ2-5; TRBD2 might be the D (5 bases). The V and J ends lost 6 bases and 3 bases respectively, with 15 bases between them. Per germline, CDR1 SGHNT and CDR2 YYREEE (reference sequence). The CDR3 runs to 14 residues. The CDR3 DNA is TGTGCCAGCAAAGGACGTCCAGCGGAAGAGACCCAGTACTTC. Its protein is CASKGRPAEETQYF.

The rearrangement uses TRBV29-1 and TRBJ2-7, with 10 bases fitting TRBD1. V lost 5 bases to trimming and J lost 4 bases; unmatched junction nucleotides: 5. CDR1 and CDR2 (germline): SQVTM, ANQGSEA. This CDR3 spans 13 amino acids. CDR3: CSVLTGGTYEQYF. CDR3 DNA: TGCAGCGTTCTGACAGGGGGCACGTACGAGCAGTACTTC.

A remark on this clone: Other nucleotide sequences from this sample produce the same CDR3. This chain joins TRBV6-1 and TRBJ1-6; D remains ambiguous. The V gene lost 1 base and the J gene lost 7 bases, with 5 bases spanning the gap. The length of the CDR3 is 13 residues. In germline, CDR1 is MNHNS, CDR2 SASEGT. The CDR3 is CASSEVGNSPLHF. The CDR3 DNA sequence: TGTGCCAGCAGTGAAGTTGGGAATTCACCCCTCCACTTT.

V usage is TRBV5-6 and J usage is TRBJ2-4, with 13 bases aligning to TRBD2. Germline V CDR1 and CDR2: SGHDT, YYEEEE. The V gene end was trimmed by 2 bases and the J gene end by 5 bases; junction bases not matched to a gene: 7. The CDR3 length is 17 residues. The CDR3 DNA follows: TGTGCCAGCAGCTTTAGGACTAGCGGGAGAGGCCAAAACATTCAGTACTTC. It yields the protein CASSFRTSGRGQNIQYF. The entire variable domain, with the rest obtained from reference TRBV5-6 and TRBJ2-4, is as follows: DAGVTQSPTHLIKTRGQQVTLRCSPKSGHDTVSWYQQALGQGPQFIFQYYEEEERQRGNFPDRFSGHQFPNYSSELNVNALLLGDSALYLCASSFRTSGRGQNIQYFGAGTRLSVL.

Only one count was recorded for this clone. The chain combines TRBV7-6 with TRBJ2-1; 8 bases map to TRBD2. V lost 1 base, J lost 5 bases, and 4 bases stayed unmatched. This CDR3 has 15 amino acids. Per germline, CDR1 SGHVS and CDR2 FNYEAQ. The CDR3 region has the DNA TGTGCCAGCAGCTTAGGGGGGACTAGAAACAATGAGCAGTTCTTC. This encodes CASSLGGTRNNEQFF.

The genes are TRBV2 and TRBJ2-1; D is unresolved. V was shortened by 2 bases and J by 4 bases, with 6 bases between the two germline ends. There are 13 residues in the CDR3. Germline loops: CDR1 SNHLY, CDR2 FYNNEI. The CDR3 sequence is CASSETEYNEQFF. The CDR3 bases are TGTGCCAGCAGTGAAACCGAATACAATGAGCAGTTCTTC.

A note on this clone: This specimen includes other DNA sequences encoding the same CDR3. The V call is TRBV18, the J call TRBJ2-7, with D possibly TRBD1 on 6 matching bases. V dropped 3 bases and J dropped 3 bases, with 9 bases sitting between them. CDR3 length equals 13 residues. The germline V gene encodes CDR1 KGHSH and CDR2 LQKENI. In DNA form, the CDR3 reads TGTGCCAGCTCACCCGGACAGAGCTACGAGCAGTACTTC. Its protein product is CASSPGQSYEQYF.

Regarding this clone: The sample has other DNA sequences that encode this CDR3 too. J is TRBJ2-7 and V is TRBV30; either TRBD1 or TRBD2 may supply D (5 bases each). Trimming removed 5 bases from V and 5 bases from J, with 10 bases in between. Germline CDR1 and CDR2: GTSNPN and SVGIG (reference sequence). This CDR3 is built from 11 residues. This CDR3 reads CAWGGRDEQYF. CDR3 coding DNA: TGTGCCTGGGGGGGTCGGGACGAGCAGTACTTC.

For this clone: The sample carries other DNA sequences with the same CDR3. CDR3 region: CASSLPGNYGYTF. Written as DNA, the CDR3 is TGTGCCAGCAGCTTACCAGGGAACTATGGCTACACCTTC. The V gene is TRBV7-9, the J gene TRBJ1-2; D may be TRBD1 (5 bases). Trimming shortened V by 2 bases and J by 2 bases, and 6 bases separated the two germline ends. Germline lookup yields CDR1 SEHNR and CDR2 FQNEAQ (reference sequence). CDR3 size: 13 residues.

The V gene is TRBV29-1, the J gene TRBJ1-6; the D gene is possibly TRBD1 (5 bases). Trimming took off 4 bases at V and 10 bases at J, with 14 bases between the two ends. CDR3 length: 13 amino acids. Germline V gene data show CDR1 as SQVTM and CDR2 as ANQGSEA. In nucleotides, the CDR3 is TGCAGCGTTGGTGAGGGGCGCGGATCACCCCTCCACTTT. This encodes CSVGEGRGSPLHF. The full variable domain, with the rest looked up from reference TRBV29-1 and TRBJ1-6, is SAVISQKPSRDICQRGTSLTIQCQVDSQVTMMFWYRQQPGQSLTLIATANQGSEATYESGFVIDKFPISRPNLTFSTLTVSNMSPEDSSIYLCSVGEGRGSPLHFGNGTRLTVT.

CDR3 nucleotides: TGTGCCAGCAGCTGGGGGACAGGCCTATCTGGGGCCAACGTCCTGACTTTC. It specifies CASSWGTGLSGANVLTF. V and J are TRBV11-2 and TRBJ2-6, with TRBD1 matching 8 bases. The CDR3 loop spans 17 amino acids. Germline V gene lookup returns CDR1 SGHAT and CDR2 FQNNGV. V was pared by 4 bases and J by 1 base, with 6 bases of the junction left unmatched.

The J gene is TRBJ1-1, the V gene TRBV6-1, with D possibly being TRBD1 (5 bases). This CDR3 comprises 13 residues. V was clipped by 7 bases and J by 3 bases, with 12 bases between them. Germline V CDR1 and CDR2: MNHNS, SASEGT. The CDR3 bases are TGTGCCAGCATCTCGGGGGGGTACACTGAAGCTTTCTTT. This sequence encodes CASISGGYTEAFF.

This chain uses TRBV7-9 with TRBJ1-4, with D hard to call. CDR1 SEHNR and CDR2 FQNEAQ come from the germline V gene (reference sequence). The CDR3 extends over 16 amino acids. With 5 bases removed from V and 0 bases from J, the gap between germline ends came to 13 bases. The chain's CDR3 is CASSLGAATTNEKLFF. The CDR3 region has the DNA TGTGCCAGCAGCCTTGGAGCAGCGACAACTAATGAAAAACTGTTTTTT.

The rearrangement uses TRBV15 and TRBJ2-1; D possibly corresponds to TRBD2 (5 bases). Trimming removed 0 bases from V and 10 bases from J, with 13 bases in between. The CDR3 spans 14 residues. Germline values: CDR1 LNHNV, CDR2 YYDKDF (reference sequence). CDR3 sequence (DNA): TGTGCCACCAGCAGAGATCCTGGGAGCGAAGAGCAGTTCTTC. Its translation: CATSRDPGSEEQFF.

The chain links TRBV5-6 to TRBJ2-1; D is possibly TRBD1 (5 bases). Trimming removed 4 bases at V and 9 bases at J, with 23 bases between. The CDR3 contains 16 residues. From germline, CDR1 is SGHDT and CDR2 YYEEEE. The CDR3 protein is CASSPLGPGQRGEQFF. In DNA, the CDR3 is TGTGCCAGCAGCCCACTGGGCCCAGGACAAAGGGGTGAGCAGTTCTTC.

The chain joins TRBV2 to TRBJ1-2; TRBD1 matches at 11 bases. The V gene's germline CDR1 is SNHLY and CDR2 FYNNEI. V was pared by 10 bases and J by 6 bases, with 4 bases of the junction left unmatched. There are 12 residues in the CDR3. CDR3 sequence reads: CATGQGANGYTF. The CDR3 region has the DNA TGTGCCACCGGACAGGGGGCGAATGGCTACACCTTC. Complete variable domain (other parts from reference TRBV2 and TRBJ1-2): EPEVTQTPSHQVTQMGQEVILRCVPISNHLYFYWYRQILGQKVEFLVSFYNNEISEKSEIFDDQFSVERPDGSNFTLKIRSTKLEDSAMYFCATGQGANGYTFGSGTRLTVV.

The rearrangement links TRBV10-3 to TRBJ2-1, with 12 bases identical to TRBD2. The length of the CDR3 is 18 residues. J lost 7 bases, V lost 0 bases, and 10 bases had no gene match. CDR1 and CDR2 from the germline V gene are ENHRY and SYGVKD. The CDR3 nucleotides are TGTGCCATCAGTGAGTCGCCCCCCCTAGCGGGGGGGCAGAATGAGCAGTTCTTC. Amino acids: CAISESPPLAGGQNEQFF.

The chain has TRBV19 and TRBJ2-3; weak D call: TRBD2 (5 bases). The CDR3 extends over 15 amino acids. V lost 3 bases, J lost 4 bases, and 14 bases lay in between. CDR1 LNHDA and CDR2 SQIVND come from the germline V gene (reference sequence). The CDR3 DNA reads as TGTGCCAGTAGTATCGGTATGAGAGGGTCAGATACGCAGTATTTT. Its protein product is CASSIGMRGSDTQYF.

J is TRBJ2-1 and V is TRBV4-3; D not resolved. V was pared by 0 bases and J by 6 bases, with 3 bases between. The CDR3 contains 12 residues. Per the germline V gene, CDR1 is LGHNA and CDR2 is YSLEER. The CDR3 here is CASSQESNEQFF. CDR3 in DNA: TGCGCCAGCAGCCAAGAATCCAATGAGCAGTTCTTC.

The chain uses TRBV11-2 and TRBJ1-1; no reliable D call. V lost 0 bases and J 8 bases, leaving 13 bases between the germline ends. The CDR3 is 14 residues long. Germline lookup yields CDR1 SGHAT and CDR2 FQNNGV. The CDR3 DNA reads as TGTGCCAGCAGCTTAGAAGTCAGCACCCGCGAAGCTTTCTTT. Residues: CASSLEVSTREAFF.

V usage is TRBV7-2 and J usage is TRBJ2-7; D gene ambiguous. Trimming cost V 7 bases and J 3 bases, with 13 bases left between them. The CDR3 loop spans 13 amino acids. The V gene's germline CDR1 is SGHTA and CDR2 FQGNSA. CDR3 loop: CASTSRTHYEQYF. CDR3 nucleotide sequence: TGTGCCAGCACATCCCGGACCCACTACGAGCAGTACTTC.

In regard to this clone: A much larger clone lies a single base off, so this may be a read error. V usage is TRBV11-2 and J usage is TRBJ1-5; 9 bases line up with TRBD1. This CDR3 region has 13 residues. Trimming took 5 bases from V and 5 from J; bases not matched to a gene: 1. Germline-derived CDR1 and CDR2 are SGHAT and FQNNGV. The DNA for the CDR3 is TGTGCCAGCAGCCGGGACAGGGATCAGCCCCAGCATTTT. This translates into CASSRDRDQPQHF.